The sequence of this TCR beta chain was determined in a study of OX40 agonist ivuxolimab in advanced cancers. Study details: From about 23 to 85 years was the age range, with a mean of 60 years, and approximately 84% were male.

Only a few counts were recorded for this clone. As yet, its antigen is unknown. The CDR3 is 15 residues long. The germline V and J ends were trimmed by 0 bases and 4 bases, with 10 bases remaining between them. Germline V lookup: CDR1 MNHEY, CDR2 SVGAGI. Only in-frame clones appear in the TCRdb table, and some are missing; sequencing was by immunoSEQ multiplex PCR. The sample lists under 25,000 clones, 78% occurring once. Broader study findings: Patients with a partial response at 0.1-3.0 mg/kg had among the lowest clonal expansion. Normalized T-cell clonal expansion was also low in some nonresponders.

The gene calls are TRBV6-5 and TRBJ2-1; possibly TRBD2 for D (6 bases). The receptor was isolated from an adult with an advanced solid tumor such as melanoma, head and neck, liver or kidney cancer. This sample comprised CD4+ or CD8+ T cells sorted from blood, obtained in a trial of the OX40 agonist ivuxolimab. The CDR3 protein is CASSYSGEEYNEQFF. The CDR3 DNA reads TGTGCCAGCAGTTACTCTGGGGAGGAATACAATGAGCAGTTCTTC.